What follows describes a single T cell receptor (beta chain). What antigen it recognizes has not been identified. No per-base quality is available; no much larger clone lies one base away. Inclusion was restricted to participants for whom at least one PBMC sample before ART initiation and at least two post-ART samples were available. All participants with HIV were treated in the United States of America. Cryopreserved samples of about 0.95-11 million PBMC were thawed and washed before DNA extraction. At the time of the earliest PBMC sample for each participant with HIV, ages ranged from roughly 23 to 55 years. PBMC samples from each participant spanned 1-4 timepoints before ART initiation and 2-8 timepoints after ART initiation, with a median of 7 samples. For every participant, serial HIV viral load, CD4+ T-cell count, ART history and demographic data were obtained. Using a Qiagen kit on a QIAcube, genomic DNA was extracted from unsorted PBMC, with samples processed in batches of 12.

The immunoSEQ hsTCRB v3.0 assay was used at survey level resolution for TRB variable region sequencing. TRB sequencing targeted a depth of about 40,000-50,000 T-cell genomes per sample. An Illumina MiSeq with a v3 150-cycle kit was used to sequence the pooled TRB libraries. Per the original workflow: Analysis of repertoires was carried out in R inside a reproducible Nextflow workflow spanning QC, data transformation and analysis. LymphoSeq2, an R package for exploring AIRR-Seq data, was used to implement the custom analyses. After excluding several samples that yielded fewer than 5000 total TRB sequences, 190 or so HIV repertoires remained for analysis. Of the 188 retained HIV repertoires, almost 60 were collected before and 120 to 140 after ART initiation. Repertoires were downsampled to 5000 TRB nucleotide sequences, and summary statistics were averaged over 100 downsampling iterations. TRB sequences were retained for analysis only if CDR3 regions of at least seven amino acids were present. Diversity was assessed using a clonality score derived from Shannon entropy and using the Gini coefficient. In the repertoire networks, any two of the top 5000 CDR3 amino acid sequences were connected whenever the two sequences differed by an edit distance of one. For TRB CDR3 amino acid sequences, antigen specificity groups and MHC restriction were predicted with GLIPH2. Known CMV, EBV, HIV or tissue antigen associations were flagged by matching CDR3 amino acid sequences against VDJdb and McPAS-TCR. Pre-ART, post-ART and control groups were compared with Wilcoxon signed-rank tests and Holm-Bonferroni correction. The clones in this table, taken by TCRdb from immuneACCESS, are in-frame only. Not every clone is retained; where verified, under half of the shortfall comes from an unresolved V gene, and the cause of the rest is unknown. V and J calls and clone size are as listed in that table; D and trimming were resolved from the DNA. Here the sample has 40,000 to 50,000 clones; about 94% occur a single time. The biggest ten clones account for less than 2.5% of the sample.

These data belong to a study of long-term antiretroviral therapy in people with HIV (dated by TCRdb to the early 2020s). For the study in its entirety: Collection of the earliest samples took place about a decade ahead of the 2015 WHO recommendation for immediate ART, at a time when ART was typically delayed until CD4 counts fell. A total of 150 to 200 cryopreserved PBMC samples were contributed to the cohort by 30 adults with confirmed HIV infection, with samples collected serially over a mean of approximately six years (range 1-12). Of the 25 to 30 participants with HIV, 10 to 11 were female. No cross-contamination during QIAcube processing was seen in test extractions of a monoclonal T-cell line run alongside roughly 35 polyclonal samples. This retrospective serial study examined whether starting ART and sustained HIV suppression were associated with changes in the composition and diversity of the TRB repertoire in peripheral blood. Study-level results and caveats: Inferences about post-ART repertoire changes are limited because no data were available on ART adherence, viral resistance or therapy changes. Limited PBMC availability meant only the TCR beta chain was sequenced, without alpha chain pairing. Because cell numbers in pre-ART samples were limited, unsorted PBMC were profiled instead of sorted CD4+ and CD8+ T cells. A significant increase in TRB diversity was found to be associated with ART initiation, although TRB diversity was observed to remain significantly below that of transplant donor controls even after long-term ART. The samples were dated from about 2004 to 2018, and the ART regimens that were used may be less effective than current ART regimens. HIV repertoires had narrower CDR3 length ranges than controls, and the network structure suggested an antigen-experienced repertoire that shifted only slightly toward naive after ART. The repertoire was dominated across all time points by expanded TRB clones identified before ART initiation, although this dominance was seen to fluctuate and to decrease in many PLHIV after ART.

Here the sequenced sample was unsorted PBMCs, taken roughly 9.4 years after starting antiretroviral therapy. The receptor's source is a man aged 30 to 45 with HIV.

The DNA sequence is as follows: TGCGCCAGCAGTGAGGAAGTAGGCCGGTATGAAAAACTGTTTTTT. Protein translation: CASSEEVGRYEKLFF. This receptor chain uses TRBV10-1 and TRBJ1-4; confidence is insufficient to name the D gene. V lost 2 bases and J lost 6 bases; the stretch between them is 13 bases long. CDR1 and CDR2, looked up from the germline V gene (reference sequence), are WNHNN and SYGVQD. Measured from the cysteine to the phenylalanine, the CDR3 is 15 residues long. CDR3 DNA is the only sequence kept; it has 45 bases, read in frame from the first base.